These T cell receptor beta chains were read from a single sample in a study of blood T cell repertoires in COVID-19. Produced via immunoSEQ multiplex PCR; TCRdb's table is partial and in-frame only. The sample carries over 80,000 clones, roughly 86% recorded once. Source material: peripheral blood. These TCRs come from a man aged 50 to 59 with acute or convalescent COVID-19. Both conserved end residues are trimmed from each CDR3.

J	V	CDR3
TRBJ2-3	TRBV7-2	ASSLRGQGAGDTQY
TRBJ1-5	TRBV19	ASSFRQGGNQPQH
TRBJ2-1	TRBV19	ASTLTSGSVNEQF
TRBJ1-4	TRBV27	ASSAIQGVPGKLF
TRBJ2-3	TRBV19	ASSIGSSGGDTQY
TRBJ1-1	TRBV10-1	ASRPTANTEAF
TRBJ2-1	TRBV11-3	ASSLVLAGGLEQF
TRBJ1-1	TRBV14	ASSLRGASGEAF
TRBJ1-5	TRBV6-1	ASSEASGSGQPQH
TRBJ1-1	TRBV6-2/TRBV6-3	ASSYRDTEAF
TRBJ2-5	TRBV12-3/TRBV12-4	ATRPSLYETQY
TRBJ1-4	TRBV27	ASGIPGYGKLF
TRBJ1-2	TRBV5-1	ASSQGISDGYT
TRBJ1-2	TRBV6-5	ASTAGLYGYT
TRBJ2-3	TRBV19	ASSPGLTDTQY
TRBJ2-7	TRBV6-5	ASREDSLSRFKY
TRBJ2-6	TRBV2	ASSRLAAIYRSGANVLT
TRBJ2-1	TRBV24-1	ATGPGTGRGINEQF
TRBJ1-2	TRBV3-1/TRBV3-2	ASSPAQGRGYT
TRBJ2-7	TRBV5-1	ASSFGYEQY
TRBJ2-7	TRBV9	ASSAGTSVEQY
TRBJ2-7	TRBV18	ASSPQATNRGSEQY
TRBJ2-7	TRBV6-5	ASSREAGGPYEQY
TRBJ1-4	TRBV6-6	ASRPSLTGVEKLF
TRBJ1-4	TRBV6-4	ASSPGETPNEKLF
TRBJ1-5	TRBV5-1	ASSLSPGNQPQH
TRBJ2-7	TRBV13	ASSSPRASGSYEQY
TRBJ2-7	TRBV7-9	ASSSRTSGRTDYEQY
TRBJ1-2	TRBV19	ASSPRDRYYGYT
TRBJ2-1	TRBV3-1/TRBV3-2	ASSTSGSNEQF
TRBJ2-7	TRBV27	ASSPNRGVYEQY
TRBJ1-1	TRBV27	ASSYRDSTEAF
TRBJ2-4	TRBV5-1	ASSLDFGGNIQY
TRBJ1-4	TRBV7-6	ASSRMGSGEKLF
TRBJ2-2	TRBV30	AWTASGANTGELF
TRBJ2-5	TRBV5-1	ASSSRGHSTSQETQY
TRBJ1-2	TRBV11-3	ASSPDTDYGYT
TRBJ2-2	TRBV5-4	ASSPEGREGTGELF
TRBJ2-3	TRBV5-4	ASSLDPGDAGDTQY
TRBJ1-2	TRBV30	AWSGGTGGRYGYT